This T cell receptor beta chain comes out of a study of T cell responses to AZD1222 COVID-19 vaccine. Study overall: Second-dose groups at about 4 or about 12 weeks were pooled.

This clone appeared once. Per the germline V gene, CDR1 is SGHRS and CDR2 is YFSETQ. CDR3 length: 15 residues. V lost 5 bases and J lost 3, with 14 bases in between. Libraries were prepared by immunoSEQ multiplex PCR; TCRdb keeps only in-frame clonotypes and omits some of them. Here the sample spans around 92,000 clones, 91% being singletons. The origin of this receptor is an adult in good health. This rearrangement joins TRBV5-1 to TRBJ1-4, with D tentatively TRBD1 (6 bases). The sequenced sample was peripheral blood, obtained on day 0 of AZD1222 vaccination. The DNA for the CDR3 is TGCGCCAGCAGTGGGTCGGCAGGGGCTAATGAAAAACTGTTTTTT. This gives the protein CASSGSAGANEKLFF.